The 16 T cell receptor beta chains below were found in one sample sequenced in a study of cytomegalovirus exposure and HLA in healthy donors. Amplification used 60 Vbeta primers and 13 Jbeta primers. Measured with immunoSEQ multiplex PCR; TCRdb has only the in-frame clones, and not every one. The repertoire consists of 150,000 to 200,000 clones, with 86% occurring once and the leading ten covering nearly 2%. The sequenced sample consisted of PBMCs. These receptors were taken from a woman younger than 30 in good health and CMV-seronegative.

CDR3: CASSLKGLAPSGNTGELFF. Here the CDR3 DNA reads TGCGCCAGCAGCTTGAAGGGACTAGCGCCTTCGGGGAACACCGGGGAGCTGTTTTTT. This chain uses TRBV5-1 with TRBJ2-2; 10 bases map to TRBD2. CDR3 length: 19 residues. Germline lookup yields CDR1 SGHRS and CDR2 YFSETQ. J was trimmed by 1 base and V by 1 base; bases with no gene match: 10.

On this clone: A much larger clone is a single base away; this may be a read error. V gene TRBV2 combines with J gene TRBJ2-3, with TRBD2 identical over 8 bases. The ends lost 3 bases at V and 0 bases at J; junction bases unmatched: 2. CDR3 size: 15 residues. The germline CDR1 and CDR2 sequences are SNHLY and FYNNEI. CDR3 in amino acids: CASSDPSGSTDTQYF. DNA of the CDR3: TGTGCCAGCAGTGACCCTAGCGGGAGCACAGATACGCAGTATTTT.

On this clone itself: One end of the junction is discordant with germline, which a read error may explain. The chain joins TRBV7-7 to TRBJ2-7; TRBD1 is a possible D gene (6 bases). There are 15 residues in the CDR3. The V gene's germline CDR1 is SSHAT and CDR2 FNYEAQ (reference sequence). CDR3 in DNA: TGTGCTAGCAGCTCAACCCCCGGGACACCGTGCGAGCAGTACTTC. Protein: CASSSTPGTPCEQYF.

This chain links TRBV28 with TRBJ1-1; D unclear. Trimming removed 3 bases from V and 3 bases from J, with 17 bases in between. The CDR3 is 16 amino acids. From germline, CDR1 is MDHEN and CDR2 SYDVKM. DNA for the CDR3: TGTGCCAGCAGTTTTCGTGGCCGCAGGATCTACACTGAAGCTTTCTTT. The encoded protein is CASSFRGRRIYTEAFF.

In DNA form, the CDR3 reads TGCGCCAGCAGCTTGGCAGCGGGAGGGCCTAACGAGCAGTACTTC. Its translation is CASSLAAGGPNEQYF. This chain connects TRBV5-1 to TRBJ2-7; 10 bases are shared with TRBD2. The CDR3 spans 15 residues. Germline CDR1 reads SGHRS; CDR2 reads YFSETQ. The junction had 5 bases not matched to a gene; V was cut back by 0 bases and J by 5 bases.

The rearrangement joins TRBV19 to TRBJ2-1; 7 bases are shared with TRBD1. The CDR3 extends over 14 amino acids. Trimming at V came to 5 bases and at J to 3 bases, leaving 4 bases not matched to a gene. CDR1 is LNHDA and CDR2 is SQIVND in the germline V gene (reference sequence). The CDR3 spells CASSSAGGYNEQFF. In DNA form, the CDR3 reads TGTGCCAGTAGTTCGGCAGGGGGCTACAATGAGCAGTTCTTC.

The V call is TRBV10-2, the J call TRBJ2-2; possibly TRBD2 for D (6 bases). The V end lost 7 bases, the J end lost 6 bases, and 18 bases lay between the germline ends. This CDR3 spans 15 amino acids. The V gene's germline CDR1 is WSHSY and CDR2 SAAADI. The CDR3 here is CASTGLTRGPGELFF. The CDR3 DNA follows: TGCGCCAGCACTGGACTAACGAGGGGTCCCGGGGAGCTGTTTTTT.

This sequence joins TRBV11-3 and TRBJ1-1, with D possibly matching TRBD1 (5 bases). Germline CDR1 and CDR2: SGHNT and YENEEA. V shed 5 bases and J shed 10 bases, with 14 bases lying between them. The CDR3 extends over 12 amino acids. The CDR3 nucleotides read TGTGCCAGCAGCCAAACGGAGGGGAGAGCTTTCTTT. It encodes CASSQTEGRAFF.

This clone came up a few times. The chain carries TRBV4-1 and TRBJ2-1; 9 bases fit TRBD2. Trimming took 0 bases from V and 3 from J; bases not matched to a gene: 9. Germline V gene sequence: CDR1 MGHRA, CDR2 YSYEKL. The CDR3 totals 18 residues. CDR3 sequence reads: CASSQDPIRLADYNEQFF. CDR3 bases: TGCGCCAGCAGCCAAGATCCCATACGACTAGCGGACTACAATGAGCAGTTCTTC.

CDR3 DNA: TGTGCCAGCAGTGACTCCAGATACACCGGGGAGCTGTTTTTT. This gives the protein CASSDSRYTGELFF. The rearrangement uses TRBV6-4 and TRBJ2-2; D call uncertain. Trimming pared 0 bases from V and 3 bases from J, leaving 5 bases between. This CDR3 has 14 residues. Germline assignment: CDR1 MRHNA and CDR2 SNTAGT.

About this clone: The junction departs from germline at one end; a sequencing error may be responsible. The chain employs TRBV7-9 and TRBJ1-2; 8 bases are a match to TRBD1. CDR1 and CDR2 from the germline V gene are SEHNR and FQNEAQ (reference sequence). CDR3 size: 15 residues. CDR3 protein: CASSFDRGGHYGYPF. CDR3 nucleotide sequence: TGTGCCAGCAGCTTCGACAGGGGAGGGCACTATGGCTACCCCTTC.

The chain links TRBV5-1 to TRBJ2-3; D is possibly TRBD2 (6 bases). Germline loops: CDR1 SGHRS, CDR2 YFSETQ. V was trimmed by 4 bases and J by 2 bases, leaving 17 bases between them. This CDR3 has 16 amino acids. DNA of the CDR3: TGCGCCAGCAGCCCCGCGGGGCAGGTGGACACAGATACGCAGTATTTT. It codes for CASSPAGQVDTDTQYF.

This clone appeared a few times. V and J are TRBV6-1 and TRBJ1-5; 7 nucleotides align to TRBD1. Losses at the gene ends were 4 bases for V and 0 bases for J; bases not matched to a gene: 3. The CDR3 loop spans 15 amino acids. Germline lookup yields CDR1 MNHNS and CDR2 SASEGT. CDR3 sequence (DNA): TGTGCCAGCAGTGGGGGACAGATTAGCAATCAGCCCCAGCATTTT. Its translation: CASSGGQISNQPQHF.

This clone was counted a single time. The rearrangement joins TRBV28 to TRBJ1-3; D not certain. CDR1 MDHEN and CDR2 SYDVKM come from the germline V gene. V gave up 7 bases and J gave up 8 bases, with 9 bases separating them. CDR3 length: 11 amino acids. CDR3 sequence: CASTREDTIYF. For the CDR3, the DNA is TGTGCCAGCACACGCGAGGACACCATATATTTT.

This sequence joins TRBV15 and TRBJ1-5; 8 bases agree with TRBD1. Trimming removed 6 bases from V and 6 bases from J; junction bases left unmatched: 7. Looked up from germline, CDR1 is LNHNV and CDR2 is YYDKDF (reference sequence). The CDR3 consists of 14 residues. The CDR3 reads CATSPTGEAQPQHF. CDR3 sequence (DNA): TGTGCCACCAGTCCGACAGGGGAGGCTCAGCCCCAGCATTTT.

The chain carries TRBV6-1 and TRBJ1-2; 7 bases map to TRBD1. The trim removed 8 bases at V and 0 bases at J, leaving 9 bases unmatched. The germline gives CDR1 MNHNS, CDR2 SASEGT. The CDR3 contains 15 residues. CDR3 region: CASCFSGTANYGYTF. In DNA form, the CDR3 reads TGTGCCAGCTGCTTTTCCGGGACAGCTAACTATGGCTACACCTTC.